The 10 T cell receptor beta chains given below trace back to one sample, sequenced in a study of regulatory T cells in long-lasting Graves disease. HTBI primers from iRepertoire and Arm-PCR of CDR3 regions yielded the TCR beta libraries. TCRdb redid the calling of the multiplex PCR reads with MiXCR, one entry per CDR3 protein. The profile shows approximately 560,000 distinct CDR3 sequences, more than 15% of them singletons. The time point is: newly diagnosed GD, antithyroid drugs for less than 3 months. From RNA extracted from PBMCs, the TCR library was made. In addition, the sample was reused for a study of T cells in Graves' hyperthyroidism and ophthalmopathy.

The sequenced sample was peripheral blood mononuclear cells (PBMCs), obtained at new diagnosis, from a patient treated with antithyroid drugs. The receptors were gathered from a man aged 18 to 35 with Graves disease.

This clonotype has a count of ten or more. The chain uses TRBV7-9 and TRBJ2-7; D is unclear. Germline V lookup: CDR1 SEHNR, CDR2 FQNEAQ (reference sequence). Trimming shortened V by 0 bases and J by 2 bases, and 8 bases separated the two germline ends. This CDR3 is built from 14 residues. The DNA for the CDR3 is TGTGCCAGCAGCTTAGCTAGCAGTCCCTACGAGCAGTACTTC. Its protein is CASSLASSPYEQYF. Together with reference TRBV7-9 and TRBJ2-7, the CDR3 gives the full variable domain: DTGVSQNPRHKITKRGQNVTFRCDPISEHNRLYWYRQTLGQGPEFLTYFQNEAQLEKSRLLSDRFSAERPKGSFSTLEIQRTEQGDSAMYLCASSLASSPYEQYFGPGTRLTVT.

The CDR3 loop reads CASSQATTGRETQYF. CDR3 nucleotides: TGTGCCAGCAGCCAGGCCACGACAGGGCGAGAGACCCAGTACTTC. The chain has TRBV3-1 and TRBJ2-5, with TRBD1 matching over 7 bases. Germline CDR1 is LGHDT and CDR2 is YNNKEL (reference sequence). This CDR3 comprises 15 residues. The J segment lost 4 bases and the V segment lost 3 bases, leaving 8 bases of the junction unmatched.

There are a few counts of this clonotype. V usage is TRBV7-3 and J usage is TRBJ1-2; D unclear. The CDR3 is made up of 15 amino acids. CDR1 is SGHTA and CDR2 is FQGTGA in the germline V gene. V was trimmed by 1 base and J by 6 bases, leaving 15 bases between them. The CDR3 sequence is CASSLNPGLENGYTF. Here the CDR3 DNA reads TGTGCCAGCAGCTTAAACCCGGGGTTGGAGAATGGCTACACCTTC.

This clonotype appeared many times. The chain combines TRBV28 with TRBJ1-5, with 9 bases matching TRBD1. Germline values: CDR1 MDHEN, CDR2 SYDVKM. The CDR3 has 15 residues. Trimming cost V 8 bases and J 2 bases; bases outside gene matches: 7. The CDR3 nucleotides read TGTGCCAGCGAAGGGACAGGGAAGGGCAATCAGCCCCAGCATTTT. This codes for CASEGTGKGNQPQHF.

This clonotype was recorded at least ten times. DNA for the CDR3: TGTGCCAGCAGCCCGGGGGGAAGGTGGAGTTCTGGGGCCAACGTCCTGACTTTC. Translation gives CASSPGGRWSSGANVLTF. V is TRBV7-9 and J is TRBJ2-6; TRBD2 agrees at 7 bases. CDR1 is SEHNR, CDR2 FQNEAQ, per germline (reference sequence). The V gene end was trimmed by 5 bases and the J gene end by 1 base; junction bases not matched to a gene: 11. This CDR3 has 18 residues.

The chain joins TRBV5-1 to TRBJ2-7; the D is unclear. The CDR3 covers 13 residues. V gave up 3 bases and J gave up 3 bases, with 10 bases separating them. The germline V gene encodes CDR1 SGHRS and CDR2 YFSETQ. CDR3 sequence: CASSSVMNYEQYF. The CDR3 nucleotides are TGCGCCAGCAGCTCGGTGATGAACTACGAGCAGTACTTC.

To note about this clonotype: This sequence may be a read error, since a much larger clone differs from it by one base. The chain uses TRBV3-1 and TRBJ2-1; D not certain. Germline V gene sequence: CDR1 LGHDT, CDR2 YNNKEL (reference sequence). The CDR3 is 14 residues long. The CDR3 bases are TGTGCCAGCAACCAAGATGGTCTAGTGTATGAGCAGTTCTTC. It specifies CASNQDGLVYEQFF.

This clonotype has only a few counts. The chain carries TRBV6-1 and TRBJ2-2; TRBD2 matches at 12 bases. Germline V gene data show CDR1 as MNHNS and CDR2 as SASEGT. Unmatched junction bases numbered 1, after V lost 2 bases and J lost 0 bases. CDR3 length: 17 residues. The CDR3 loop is CASSERLAGANTGELFF. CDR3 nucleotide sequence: TGTGCCAGCAGTGAAAGACTAGCGGGAGCGAACACCGGGGAGCTGTTTTTT.

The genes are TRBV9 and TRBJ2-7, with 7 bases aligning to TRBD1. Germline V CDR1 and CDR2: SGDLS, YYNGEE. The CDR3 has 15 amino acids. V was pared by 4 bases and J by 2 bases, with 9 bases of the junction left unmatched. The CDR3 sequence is CASSPSRGLTYEQYF. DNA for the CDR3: TGTGCCAGCAGCCCTTCTAGGGGGCTTACCTACGAGCAGTACTTC.

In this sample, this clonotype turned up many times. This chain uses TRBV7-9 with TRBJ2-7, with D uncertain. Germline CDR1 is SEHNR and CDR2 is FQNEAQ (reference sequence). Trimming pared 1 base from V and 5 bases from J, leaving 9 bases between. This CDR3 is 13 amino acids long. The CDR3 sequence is CASSLVASDEQYF. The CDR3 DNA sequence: TGTGCCAGCAGCTTAGTGGCTTCGGACGAGCAGTACTTC.